A selection of T cell receptor beta chains follows, all from one sample in a study of blood T cell repertoires in COVID-19. Repertoires were generated with immunoSEQ multiplex PCR, while TCRdb's copy carries only in-frame clones and drops some. The data contain 200,000 to 250,000 clones, approximately 80% of them singletons. Sequencing used PBMCs or T cells enriched from blood (not recorded which). All receptors derive from a man between 60 and 70 years old who had recovered from COVID-19. CDR3s leave out the opening cysteine and the closing phenylalanine or tryptophan. Fields, in order: CDR3 protein, clone size, J gene, V gene. Clone size is given for some rows only: seen once, a few or many times, or a class if the clone is expanded.

ASSLGAVGYT,NA,TRBJ1-2,TRBV13
ASSQDSPSYEQY,NA,TRBJ2-7,TRBV5-1
SASFTGYSNQPQH,NA,TRBJ1-5,TRBV20-1
ASSARQGYNSPLH,NA,TRBJ1-6,TRBV27
ASSLATGFNEKLF,NA,TRBJ1-4,TRBV5-1
SVSYNEKLF,NA,TRBJ1-4,TRBV29-1
ASSPVQGQEFLH,NA,TRBJ1-6,TRBV18
ASSYSMEAYEQY,NA,TRBJ2-7,TRBV6-5
ASRLSLAGELF,few,TRBJ2-2,TRBV7-9
ASSLAGHYYGYT,once,TRBJ1-2,TRBV28
ASSQRTGVNTEAF,NA,TRBJ1-1,TRBV11-3
ASSSKDRPNSPLH,NA,TRBJ1-6,TRBV5-1
SVELGGDTEAF,NA,TRBJ1-1,TRBV29-1
ASSLIVNQETQY,NA,TRBJ2-5,TRBV5-1
ASSQTVDSYNSPLH,NA,TRBJ1-6,TRBV3-1/TRBV3-2
ASSTTTETDTQY,NA,TRBJ2-3,TRBV7-9
ASSISGGQWGYT,NA,TRBJ1-2,TRBV19
SVETGLNTEAF,NA,TRBJ1-1,TRBV29-1
ASSMSRNTEAF,NA,TRBJ1-1,TRBV19
ASSLSAGVSPLH,NA,TRBJ1-6,TRBV27
ASGDRGYDSPLH,once,TRBJ1-6,TRBV19
ASMVAKTIY,few,TRBJ1-3,TRBV12-3/TRBV12-4
ASSARQRRSTDTQY,NA,TRBJ2-3,TRBV27
ASSSVTGGNEQF,NA,TRBJ2-1,TRBV6-6
ASSPALSGNTIY,NA,TRBJ1-3,TRBV19
ASSPRDRDFPLH,NA,TRBJ1-6,TRBV18